Here is one TCR beta chain with its context. The data originate from a study of sequential checkpoint blockade in melanoma. As for the study in general: Patients were randomized 1:1 to nivolumab-then-ipilimumab or ipilimumab-then-nivolumab first-line.

Repertoires were generated with immunoSEQ multiplex PCR, while TCRdb's copy carries only in-frame clones and drops some. Seen here are approximately 10,000 clones, 55% to 85% observed once, and the top ten hold 14%. Germline trimming cut 8 bases from V and 7 bases from J; bases unmatched to any gene: 12. This CDR3 is built from 15 residues. From germline, CDR1 is MDHEN and CDR2 SYDVKM. This sample's treatment: randomized to nivolumab then ipilimumab (arm A) or the reverse (arm B). The sequencing used CD8+ T cells sorted from blood (inferred from file names), collected from a patient given nivolumab and ipilimumab in sequence. The TCR comes from a human donor with melanoma. This sequence joins TRBV28 and TRBJ2-1, with 9 nucleotides matching TRBD1. The CDR3 loop reads CASEEGQGTLNEQFF. The CDR3 DNA follows: TGTGCCAGCGAAGAGGGACAGGGAACCTTAAATGAGCAGTTCTTC. The full variable domain, its missing parts supplied by reference TRBV28 and TRBJ2-1, is DVKVTQSSRYLVKRTGEKVFLECVQDMDHENMFWYRQDPGLGLRLIYFSYDVKMKEKGDIPEGYSVSREKKERFSLILESASTNQTSMYLCASEEGQGTLNEQFFGPGTRLTVL.